The clone carrying this T cell receptor (beta chain) was detected ten times or more. This sample was taken from a study of T cells in Graves' hyperthyroidism and ophthalmopathy. Regions amplified from RNA transcripts were the TCR beta CDR3 regions. First-round RT-PCR with HTBI primers amplified the TCR CDR3 region. Each CDR3 protein is one row after TCRdb ran MiXCR on the multiplex PCR reads. The table has a few hundred thousand distinct CDR3 sequences, 14% seen once. Any patient presenting with uncontrolled infection, other autoimmune disease, pregnancy or lactation was left out. The diagnoses drew upon clinical symptoms, serum thyroxine and TRAb, thyroid ultrasound and orbital computed tomography. Deletions cut 5 bases from V and 6 bases from J, with 20 bases between. Germline values: CDR1 SGHAT, CDR2 FQNNGV. The CDR3 covers 15 residues.

Specimen: blood. The chain uses TRBV11-2 and TRBJ2-7; D not resolved. The TCR comes from a woman in her twenties or thirties with Graves' hyperthyroidism that later progressed to Graves' ophthalmopathy. The CDR3 bases are TGTGCCAGCAGCGTAACTCAACTCGGCTTCGGCGAGCAGTACTTC. Residues: CASSVTQLGFGEQYF.